The sequence of this T cell receptor (beta chain) was determined in a study of sequential checkpoint blockade in melanoma. V lost 2 bases and J lost 7; bases outside the gene matches: 13. In germline, CDR1 is KGHSH, CDR2 LQKENI. This CDR3 has 17 residues. Data came from immunoSEQ multiplex PCR; TCRdb stores just in-frame clones and leaves some out. The profile covers 37,000 or so clones, with about 30% appearing a single time and less than 2% taken by the ten largest. Indicated treatment: randomized to nivolumab then ipilimumab (arm A) or the reverse (arm B). No patient had prior DNA-damaging chemotherapy.

The starting material was tumor tissue (inferred from file names), obtained from a patient given nivolumab and ipilimumab in sequence. The chain carries TRBV18 and TRBJ2-1; 8 bases are a match to TRBD1. The TCR sequence derives from a human donor with melanoma. The CDR3: CASSPGRGQGSRNEQFF. In DNA form, the CDR3 reads TGTGCCAGCTCACCAGGGCGCGGACAGGGCTCGAGGAATGAGCAGTTCTTC. Full variable domain (missing parts from reference TRBV18 and TRBJ2-1): NAGVMQNPRHLVRRRGQEARLRCSPMKGHSHVYWYRQLPEEGLKFMVYLQKENIIDESGMPKERFSAEFPKEGPSILRIQQVVRGDSAAYFCASSPGRGQGSRNEQFFGPGTRLTVL.